One and the same sample provided the 28 T cell receptor beta chains below, sequenced in a study of neurological immune-mediated disorders. Each CDR3 protein gets one entry after TCRdb re-called the 5' RACE reads with MiXCR. The sample has tens of thousands of distinct CDR3 sequences; roughly 4.8% are singletons. Sequencing was carried out using PBMCs. These receptors were collected from a man younger than 40 with multiple sclerosis.

This chain joins TRBV5-1 and TRBJ1-4, with D possibly being TRBD1 (5 bases). V lost 0 bases to trimming and J lost 4 bases, with 7 bases between them. Germline CDR1 is SGHRS and CDR2 is YFSETQ. The CDR3 runs 14 residues. CDR3 bases: TGCGCCAGCAGCTTGGAGACAGTTAATGAAAAACTGTTTTTT. This sequence encodes CASSLETVNEKLFF.

This clonotype was observed many times. The chain is built from TRBV6-5 and TRBJ1-5; D unresolved. Germline CDR1 MNHEY, CDR2 SVGAGI. The CDR3 length is 13 residues. Trimming pared 0 bases from V and 7 bases from J, leaving 7 bases between. The CDR3 DNA reads as TGTGCCAGCAGTTACTCGAAAGAGCAGCCCCAGCATTTT. Amino acid sequence: CASSYSKEQPQHF.

Only a few counts were recorded for this clonotype. The chain recombines TRBV7-9 with TRBJ2-2, with D tentatively TRBD1 or TRBD2 (5 bases each). Germline CDR1 SEHNR, CDR2 FQNEAQ (reference sequence). The CDR3 spans 16 residues. Between the trimmed V and J ends, which lost 5 bases and 4 bases, there was a span of 17 bases. This chain's CDR3 is CASSPGSLGGTGELFF. For the CDR3, the DNA is TGTGCCAGCAGCCCAGGGAGCCTTGGGGGCACCGGGGAGCTGTTTTTT. The whole variable domain, filled in from reference TRBV7-9 and TRBJ2-2, reads DTGVSQNPRHKITKRGQNVTFRCDPISEHNRLYWYRQTLGQGPEFLTYFQNEAQLEKSRLLSDRFSAERPKGSFSTLEIQRTEQGDSAMYLCASSPGSLGGTGELFFGEGSRLTVL.

There are many counts of this clonotype. This chain uses TRBV12-3 or TRBV12-4 with TRBJ1-2, with TRBD1 as a possible D gene (6 bases). The CDR3 is 15 amino acids. V was trimmed by 9 bases and J by 4 bases, leaving 21 bases between them. CDR3 nucleotides: TGTGCCAGTCCAGGTTCCGGGGGGCAGGCCTATGGCTACACCTTC. As protein: CASPGSGGQAYGYTF.

Ten or more counts support this clonotype. The chain uses TRBV18 and TRBJ2-1; 14 bases map to TRBD2. V gave up 3 bases and J gave up 0 bases; unmatched junction bases: 4. Germline V lookup: CDR1 KGHSH, CDR2 LQKENI. CDR3 length: 18 amino acids. The CDR3 bases are TGTGCCAGCTCACCCGGGACTAGCGGGGGATACTCCTACAATGAGCAGTTCTTC. This encodes CASSPGTSGGYSYNEQFF.

This clonotype has just a few counts. This chain connects TRBV10-3 to TRBJ2-1, with D possibly being TRBD2 (5 bases). Germline CDR1 reads ENHRY; CDR2 reads SYGVKD. The CDR3 length is 12 residues. Trimming cost V 0 bases and J 10 bases, with 7 bases left between them. The CDR3, as DNA: TGTGCCATCAGTGAGTCCCGGGAAGAGCAGTTCTTC. This codes for CAISESREEQFF.

This clonotype was counted many times. The V gene is TRBV28, the J gene TRBJ2-7; 10 nucleotides agree with TRBD2. The CDR3 totals 14 residues. In germline, CDR1 is MDHEN, CDR2 SYDVKM. V gave up 3 bases and J gave up 6 bases; unmatched junction bases: 5. CDR3 DNA sequence: TGTGCCAGCAGTTTTTCCCTAGCGGGGGTCGAGCAGTACGTC. It codes for CASSFSLAGVEQYV.

This clonotype was seen ten or more times. This sequence joins TRBV9 and TRBJ1-1; D is possibly TRBD1 (5 bases). The germline V gene has CDR1 SGDLS and CDR2 YYNGEE. The CDR3 spans 14 residues. V lost 4 bases, J lost 2 bases, and 12 bases lay in between. The CDR3 sequence is CASSPWDRNTEAFF. CDR3 DNA sequence: TGTGCCAGCAGCCCTTGGGACCGAAACACTGAAGCTTTCTTT.

Many counts were recorded for this clonotype. J is TRBJ2-7 and V is TRBV18; no reliable D call. V was shortened by 0 bases and J by 4 bases, with 10 bases between the two germline ends. The germline V gene encodes CDR1 KGHSH and CDR2 LQKENI. This CDR3 spans 14 amino acids. CDR3 in DNA: TGTGCCAGCTCACCACCCCGGGCTTTATACGAGCAGTACTTC. Protein sequence: CASSPPRALYEQYF.

This clonotype was detected many times. The chain combines TRBV4-1 with TRBJ2-1; D is undetermined. Per the germline V gene, CDR1 is MGHRA and CDR2 is YSYEKL. Trimming took 6 bases from V and 10 from J, leaving 13 bases between them. This CDR3 is 12 amino acids long. CDR3 sequence: CASRDLVGEQFF. The CDR3 DNA reads TGCGCCAGCAGAGATTTAGTAGGGGAGCAGTTCTTC.

This clonotype was seen at least ten times. The genes are TRBV20-1 and TRBJ1-1, with 8 bases matching TRBD1. The V gene's germline CDR1 is DFQATT and CDR2 SNEGSKA (reference sequence). The CDR3 is 12 amino acids. Trimming removed 3 bases from V and 10 bases from J; junction bases left unmatched: 7. The CDR3 DNA sequence: TGCAGTGCTAGTACCCCAGACAGGGGAGCTTTCTTT. Residues: CSASTPDRGAFF.

This clonotype was recorded many times. The chain joins TRBV5-6 to TRBJ2-6; D perhaps matches TRBD1 (5 bases). The CDR3 extends over 14 amino acids. CDR1 is SGHDT, CDR2 YYEEEE, per germline. The ends were cut back, 2 bases at V and 2 bases at J, with 5 bases in the middle. The CDR3 DNA sequence: TGTGCCAGCAGCTTACAGGCTGGGGCCAACGTCCTGACTTTC. Protein: CASSLQAGANVLTF.

This clonotype was recorded many times. Mismatch with germline at one junction end may stem from a read error. The chain has TRBV20-1 and TRBJ1-5; possible D gene TRBD1, 5 bases. The CDR3 sequence is 13 residues long. From germline, CDR1 is DFQATT and CDR2 SNEGSKA (reference sequence). The CDR3 protein is CSATEIQDQPQNF. The CDR3 DNA sequence: TGCAGTGCTACGGAAATACAGGATCAGCCCCAGAATTTT.

This clonotype was counted between two and nine times. This chain connects TRBV20-1 to TRBJ1-2; D call uncertain. Germline V gene sequence: CDR1 DFQATT, CDR2 SNEGSKA (reference sequence). The CDR3 consists of 14 residues. Trimming pared 3 bases from V and 3 bases from J, leaving 14 bases between. The CDR3 DNA reads TGCAGTGCTAGTGTACGACACGGAGACTATGGCTACACCTTC. It translates to CSASVRHGDYGYTF.

This clonotype has a count of ten or more. The chain couples TRBV6-6 to TRBJ1-5, with D maybe TRBD1 (6 bases). Germline assignment: CDR1 MNHNY and CDR2 SVGAGI (reference sequence). V shed 7 bases and J shed 4 bases, with 14 bases lying between them. The length of the CDR3 is 14 residues. The CDR3 reads CASTPGTPNQPQHF. DNA for the CDR3: TGTGCCAGCACCCCCGGGACACCGAATCAGCCCCAGCATTTT.

This clonotype was counted ten times or more. The chain employs TRBV5-1 and TRBJ1-1; no clear D. The V end was cut by 4 bases, the J end by 8 bases, with 15 bases between. This CDR3 contains 13 residues. Germline-derived CDR1 and CDR2 are SGHRS and YFSETQ. The CDR3: CASSPYGHSEAFF. The CDR3 DNA sequence: TGCGCCAGCAGCCCCTACGGTCATTCCGAAGCTTTCTTT.

This clonotype was counted many times. This chain links TRBV5-1 with TRBJ2-3, with D perhaps TRBD1 (6 bases). The CDR3 has 15 residues. V gave up 0 bases and J gave up 6 bases, with 14 bases separating them. Per germline, CDR1 SGHRS and CDR2 YFSETQ. The CDR3 sequence is CASSLADRRLDTQYF. In nucleotides, the CDR3 is TGCGCCAGCAGCTTGGCCGACAGGCGCCTTGATACGCAGTATTTT.

This clonotype showed up many times. The genes are TRBV12-3 or TRBV12-4 and TRBJ1-1, with 7 positions matching TRBD1. There are 14 residues in the CDR3. J lost 4 bases, V lost 5 bases, and 7 bases had no gene match. This CDR3 is CASSGGGSLTEAFF. The DNA of the CDR3 is TGTGCCAGCAGTGGAGGGGGCTCGCTCACTGAAGCTTTCTTT.

This clonotype has at least ten counts. The chain is built from TRBV9 and TRBJ2-4; the D gene could be TRBD1 or TRBD2 (5 bases each). The germline V gene encodes CDR1 SGDLS and CDR2 YYNGEE. V lost 0 bases and J lost 6, with 16 bases in between. The CDR3 totals 16 residues. The CDR3 DNA sequence: TGTGCCAGCAGCGTAGGTCTCTTAGAGGGACGAAACATTCAGTACTTC. This sequence encodes CASSVGLLEGRNIQYF.

The V call is TRBV20-1, the J call TRBJ1-2, with D possibly TRBD1 on 5 matching bases. The CDR3 consists of 9 residues. CDR1 is DFQATT, CDR2 SNEGSKA, per germline (reference sequence). CDR3 sequence: CREGYGYTF. In DNA form, the CDR3 reads TGCAGGGAGGGGTATGGCTACACCTTC.

This clonotype showed up many times. The V and J genes are TRBV6-5 and TRBJ1-2; D gene ambiguous. V was pared by 3 bases and J by 4 bases, with 15 bases between. The germline CDR1 and CDR2 sequences are MNHEY and SVGAGI. This CDR3 has 15 amino acids. The CDR3 loop reads CASSYEGEPFYGYTF. Written as DNA, the CDR3 is TGTGCCAGCAGTTATGAAGGAGAACCCTTCTATGGCTACACCTTC.

This clonotype was seen many times. The chain employs TRBV4-1 and TRBJ2-3; 12 bases fit TRBD1. In germline, CDR1 is MGHRA, CDR2 YSYEKL. The CDR3 spans 17 residues. The ends lost 5 bases at V and 0 bases at J; junction bases unmatched: 6. The CDR3 here is CASSEIGTGGSTDTQYF. Written as DNA, the CDR3 is TGCGCCAGCAGCGAAATCGGGACAGGGGGCAGCACAGATACGCAGTATTTT.

This clonotype has ten or more counts. The chain uses TRBV6-4 and TRBJ1-2; the D is unclear. CDR3 size: 13 residues. V lost 4 bases and J 2 bases, leaving 8 bases between the germline ends. The V gene's germline CDR1 is MRHNA and CDR2 SNTAGT. CDR3 in DNA: TGTGCCAGCAGTGTTGGCCAGAACTATGGCTACACCTTC. It codes for CASSVGQNYGYTF.

This clonotype appeared many times. The chain couples TRBV25-1 to TRBJ2-2; D is uncertain. V dropped 0 bases and J dropped 3 bases, with 5 bases sitting between them. From germline, CDR1 is MGHDK and CDR2 SYGVNS. The CDR3 loop spans 14 amino acids. The CDR3 sequence is CASSEYGDTGELFF. CDR3 nucleotides: TGTGCCAGCAGTGAATATGGGGACACCGGGGAGCTGTTTTTT.

Many counts were recorded for this clonotype. The chain uses TRBV7-3 and TRBJ2-2, with D tentatively TRBD1 (6 bases). V lost 4 bases and J lost 0, with 9 bases in between. The germline gives CDR1 SGHTA, CDR2 FQGTGA. CDR3 length: 15 amino acids. The CDR3 reads CASSSGTSNTGELFF. CDR3 nucleotides: TGTGCCAGCAGCTCCGGGACATCGAACACCGGGGAGCTGTTTTTT.

This clonotype was recorded many times. The chain has TRBV11-2 and TRBJ1-1; 8 bases align to TRBD1. J gave up 1 base and V 5 bases, and 12 bases lay outside the gene matches. The CDR3 loop spans 17 amino acids. Germline CDR1 and CDR2: SGHAT and FQNNGV. CDR3: CASSPRRWTGRNTEAFF. For the CDR3, the DNA is TGTGCCAGCAGCCCGCGGCGATGGACAGGGAGGAACACTGAAGCTTTCTTT.

Ten or more counts support this clonotype. This chain joins TRBV5-6 and TRBJ2-1; D gene ambiguous. V gave up 1 base and J gave up 0 bases, with 11 bases separating them. The CDR3 runs to 16 residues. Germline V gene data show CDR1 as SGHDT and CDR2 as YYEEEE. DNA of the CDR3: TGTGCCAGCAGCTTGTTGAGTCAGAGCTCCTACAATGAGCAGTTCTTC. Encoded protein: CASSLLSQSSYNEQFF.

The genes are TRBV20-1 and TRBJ1-1; D might be TRBD1 (6 bases). In germline, CDR1 is DFQATT, CDR2 SNEGSKA (reference sequence). V was shortened by 2 bases and J by 2 bases, with 9 bases between the two germline ends. The CDR3 totals 13 residues. The CDR3 is CSARRQANTEAFF. The CDR3 bases are TGCAGTGCTAGAAGACAGGCAAACACTGAAGCTTTCTTT.